These T cell receptor beta chains were read from a single sample in a study of neoadjuvant anti-PD-1 for oral cavity cancer. Assay: immunoSEQ multiplex PCR; the TCRdb copy retains only in-frame clones and omits some. The sample lists some 15,000 clones; around two thirds were seen once. This sample comprised PBMCs, obtained before nivolumab (anti-PD-1) treatment. The receptors were gathered from a person between 40 and 80 years old with oral cavity squamous cell carcinoma. The CDR3 runs from the conserved cysteine through the conserved F or W. Fields, in order: D gene, J gene, clone size, V gene, CDR3 DNA, CDR3 protein. D genes are given only for firm matches. Clone size is stated in some rows and not others, as once, few, many or a class when expanded.

d_call: .
j_call: TRBJ1-4
clone_size: .
v_call: TRBV6-1
cdr3_nt: TGTGCCAGCAGTGAGACCACTGAAAAACTGTTTTTT
cdr3_aa: CASSETTEKLFF

d_call: .
j_call: TRBJ1-1
clone_size: .
v_call: TRBV5-1
cdr3_nt: TGCGCCAGCAGGGGTCGCAGGGCTGTCGCAGGCGAAGCTTTCTTT
cdr3_aa: CASRGRRAVAGEAFF

d_call: .
j_call: TRBJ2-5
clone_size: few
v_call: TRBV7-3
cdr3_nt: TGTGCCAGCAGCTTAACGGGGGGCCAAGAGACCCAGTACTTC
cdr3_aa: CASSLTGGQETQYF

d_call: .
j_call: TRBJ2-7
clone_size: .
v_call: TRBV5-1
cdr3_nt: TGCGCCAGCAGCAGCCGGGACATGACCTACGAGCAGTACTTC
cdr3_aa: CASSSRDMTYEQYF

d_call: TRBD1
j_call: TRBJ2-2
clone_size: .
v_call: TRBV30
cdr3_nt: TGTGCCTGGAGTGTACAGGGGGCCGGGGAGCTGTTTTTT
cdr3_aa: CAWSVQGAGELFF

d_call: .
j_call: TRBJ2-3
clone_size: .
v_call: TRBV9
cdr3_nt: TGTGCCAGCAGCCCGGGTTGGCCAGATACGCAGTATTTT
cdr3_aa: CASSPGWPDTQYF

d_call: .
j_call: TRBJ1-5
clone_size: few
v_call: TRBV19
cdr3_nt: TGTGCCAGTAGTATAGGGAAGGTTCATAGCAATCAGCCCCAGCATTTT
cdr3_aa: CASSIGKVHSNQPQHF

d_call: .
j_call: TRBJ2-7
clone_size: few
v_call: TRBV30
cdr3_nt: TGTGCCTGGTCGTCGGGGTACGAGCAGTACTTC
cdr3_aa: CAWSSGYEQYF

d_call: .
j_call: TRBJ2-2
clone_size: .
v_call: TRBV6-6
cdr3_nt: TGTGCCAGCAGTTTCAGGGTGAACACCGGGGAGCTGTTTTTT
cdr3_aa: CASSFRVNTGELFF

d_call: .
j_call: TRBJ1-1
clone_size: .
v_call: TRBV30
cdr3_nt: TGTGCCTGGAGTCCCCTGGGTAGGGGGGGCACTGAAGCTTTCTTT
cdr3_aa: CAWSPLGRGGTEAFF

d_call: .
j_call: TRBJ2-1
clone_size: few
v_call: TRBV29-1
cdr3_nt: TGCAGCGGGGCTGGTGGGGTAGGTCGAGTTGAGCAGTTCTTC
cdr3_aa: CSGAGGVGRVEQFF

d_call: .
j_call: TRBJ1-5
clone_size: few
v_call: TRBV2
cdr3_nt: TGTGCCAGCAGTCGACAGGATCAGCCCCAGCATTTT
cdr3_aa: CASSRQDQPQHF